This T cell receptor (beta chain) comes out of a study of beta chain features in type 1 diabetes. The authors sorted CD4+ naive, central memory, regulatory and stem cell-like memory cells via CD45RO/CCR7/CD25/CD127/CD95/CD27. Findings and limits, study-wide: cDNA-based sequencing might over-represent cells highly expressing TCR. Patients' naive, central memory and regulatory TCRB repertoires appeared more alike than those of healthy donors.

Concerning this clone: What it binds is not known.

Investigators reverse transcribed all isolated RNA, so they sequenced expressed TCRB transcripts. For naive, central memory and regulatory T cell samples, reads averaged about 3.7 million. Repertoires were generated with immunoSEQ multiplex PCR, while TCRdb's copy carries only in-frame clones and drops some. The data show under 450,000 clones, more than 12% seen once. Source material: naive CD4+ T cells from blood. The clonotype comes from a woman in her late teens or twenties in good health.

CDR3 DNA sequence: TGTGCCTGGAGTGTACATTCTTTCGGGGCAGATACGCAGTATTTT. It is translated as CAWSVHSFGADTQYF. V gene TRBV30 combines with J gene TRBJ2-3; weak D call: TRBD2 (5 bases). Germline values: CDR1 GTSNPN, CDR2 SVGIG (reference sequence). This CDR3 region has 15 residues. V lost 0 bases and J lost 4, with 14 bases in between.